The 12 T cell receptor beta chains listed next were all sequenced from one sample in a study of technical replicates of blood from several donors. The method was immunoSEQ multiplex PCR; TCRdb's version includes in-frame clones alone and lacks a portion of them. The repertoire holds some 83,000 clones, with just under 95% as singletons. Sequences were obtained from T cells isolated from PBMCs. Receptors were obtained from a human donor in good health.

The CDR3 DNA reads as TGTGCCAGCACCTACGGAGATACGCAGTATTTT. This encodes CASTYGDTQYF. The V and J genes are TRBV7-2 and TRBJ2-3; D gene unclear. This CDR3 has 11 amino acids. The germline gives CDR1 SGHTA, CDR2 FQGNSA. V was clipped by 7 bases and J by 5 bases, with 7 bases between them.

V is TRBV7-2 and J is TRBJ1-2, with D tentatively TRBD1 (5 bases). Germline V gives CDR1 SGHTA, CDR2 FQGNSA. There are 15 residues in the CDR3. V lost 1 base and J lost 10, with 19 bases in between. The CDR3 DNA sequence: TGTGCCAGCAGCTTAGAAATCCTCGGGGGACTAGTCTACACCTTC. Translation: CASSLEILGGLVYTF.

J is TRBJ2-3 and V is TRBV29-1, with TRBD2 identical over 7 bases. This CDR3 spans 14 amino acids. Germline CDR1 SQVTM, CDR2 ANQGSEA. The V and J ends lost 3 bases and 6 bases, in that order; junction bases with no gene match: 9. CDR3 sequence: CSVDFAGEGDTQYF. The CDR3 region has the DNA TGCAGCGTTGATTTTGCGGGAGAAGGGGATACGCAGTATTTT.

The CDR3: CASSRGRGNTDTQYF. DNA for the CDR3: TGTGCCAGCAGCCGCGGACGGGGTAACACAGATACGCAGTATTTT. V and J are TRBV5-6 and TRBJ2-3, with D possibly TRBD2 on 5 matching bases. CDR3 length equals 15 residues. Germline V lookup: CDR1 SGHDT, CDR2 YYEEEE. Trimming stripped 4 bases from V and 2 bases from J, with 14 bases between.

The chain has TRBV28 and TRBJ1-5; D not certain. The V end lost 2 bases, the J end lost 5 bases, and 13 bases lay between the germline ends. The CDR3 totals 15 residues. Germline assignment: CDR1 MDHEN and CDR2 SYDVKM. Here the CDR3 DNA reads TGTGCCAGCAGTTTAACCGCAGCGAATCATCAGCCCCAGCATTTT. This sequence encodes CASSLTAANHQPQHF.

The gene calls are TRBV11-2 and TRBJ2-7; 7 bases match TRBD2. J was trimmed by 0 bases and V by 2 bases; bases with no gene match: 7. Per germline, CDR1 SGHAT and CDR2 FQNNGV. The CDR3 contains 16 residues. CDR3 in amino acids: CASSLMSGMVSYEQYF. Written as DNA, the CDR3 is TGTGCCAGCAGCTTAATGAGCGGGATGGTCTCCTACGAGCAGTACTTC.

V usage is TRBV7-2 and J usage is TRBJ2-1; D call uncertain. The CDR3 covers 13 residues. Trimming left V 6 bases short and J 4 bases short, with 10 bases between. CDR1 is SGHTA, CDR2 FQGNSA, per germline. In DNA, the CDR3 is TGTGCCAGCAGAGAGGTGGAGTACAATGAGCAGTTCTTC. Translating gives CASREVEYNEQFF.

The gene calls are TRBV9 and TRBJ2-5; D might be TRBD1 (6 bases). The CDR3 has 14 amino acids. Trimming left V 3 bases short and J 0 bases short, with 9 bases between. Looked up from germline, CDR1 is SGDLS and CDR2 is YYNGEE. The CDR3 bases are TGTGCCAGCAGCGAGCAGGGGAACCAAGAGACCCAGTACTTC. This translates into CASSEQGNQETQYF.

In this sample, this clone turned up a few times. The rearrangement links TRBV4-2 to TRBJ1-2, with 7 bases matching TRBD1. Germline CDR1 and CDR2: LGHNA and YNFKEQ. V gave up 1 base and J gave up 6 bases; unmatched junction bases: 8. The CDR3 is 15 residues long. In nucleotides, the CDR3 is TGTGCCAGCAGCCAAGTTTCGACAGGGAGCGATGGCTACACCTTC. This codes for CASSQVSTGSDGYTF.

The J gene is TRBJ2-1, the V gene TRBV5-6; 12 positions agree with TRBD2. This CDR3 is 15 amino acids long. Germline assignment: CDR1 SGHDT and CDR2 YYEEEE. The V and J ends lost 7 bases and 7 bases, in that order; junction bases with no gene match: 9. The CDR3 reads CASPQTTSGRNEQFF. The CDR3, as DNA: TGTGCCAGCCCCCAAACGACTAGCGGGAGAAATGAGCAGTTCTTC.

V gene TRBV27 combines with J gene TRBJ1-1; D is unresolved. V was clipped by 7 bases and J by 0 bases, with 12 bases between them. This CDR3 region has 14 residues. In germline, CDR1 is MNHEY, CDR2 SMNVEV (reference sequence). CDR3 loop: CASITAVLNTEAFF. The CDR3 DNA reads TGTGCCAGCATCACTGCGGTGTTGAACACTGAAGCTTTCTTT.

The chain employs TRBV11-1 and TRBJ2-1; weak D call: TRBD2 (5 bases). V lost 5 bases and J 6 bases, leaving 14 bases between the germline ends. CDR1 is SGHAT and CDR2 is FQDESV in the germline V gene (reference sequence). This CDR3 has 14 amino acids. The CDR3 DNA follows: TGTGCCAGCAGCCCCCCCTATAGCGCCAATGAGCAGTTCTTC. Translation: CASSPPYSANEQFF.